What follows is one TCR beta chain and its context. The data are from a study of technical replicates of blood from several donors. The data were produced by immunoSEQ multiplex PCR, yet TCRdb's version contains in-frame clones alone and is incomplete. The sample includes about 70,000 clones, about 94% of them seen just once. Per germline, CDR1 KGHSH and CDR2 LQKENI. V was clipped by 3 bases and J by 1 base, with 10 bases between them. The CDR3 extends over 15 amino acids. This clonotype originated in a human donor in good health. The rearrangement joins TRBV18 to TRBJ1-3; a weak D match, TRBD1 (5 bases). Sequencing was done on a sample of T cells isolated from PBMCs. The CDR3, as DNA: TGTGCCAGCTCACCTAGGACAATGTCTGGAAACACCATATATTTT. It is translated as CASSPRTMSGNTIYF.